This T cell receptor (beta chain) was identified in a study of T cells after yellow fever vaccination. Study-wide results and caveats: FACS-sorted repertoires could contain abundant clonotypes contaminating from the bulk population. A large majority of primary-vaccination clones showed up again after the booster (under 98% CD4, around 90% CD8).

TCRdb used MiXCR to reprocess the 5' RACE reads, holding one entry per CDR3 protein. Among roughly 400,000 distinct CDR3 sequences listed, around 20% were seen once. Worth noting for this clonotype: Its specificity is unknown.

The V end was cut by 0 bases, the J end by 0 bases, with 13 bases between. The CDR3 sequence is 17 residues long. The germline CDR1 and CDR2 sequences are SGDLS and YYNGEE. The sequence derives from a man aged 18 to 29 who received the YFV17D yellow fever vaccine. Sequencing used PBMCs, obtained before the yellow fever booster vaccination. This chain connects TRBV9 to TRBJ2-1; D might be TRBD2 (7 bases). The CDR3 here is CASSVGSRGPSYNEQFF. In DNA form, the CDR3 reads TGTGCCAGCAGCGTAGGGTCGCGGGGGCCCTCCTACAATGAGCAGTTCTTC.